This T cell receptor beta chain was identified during a study of blood T cell repertoires in COVID-19. Study overall: There were acute and convalescent COVID-19 samples, and they came from the United States, Italy and Spain.

TCRdb keeps only in-frame clones here, not all; method: immunoSEQ multiplex PCR. This sample has some 530,000 clones; less than 90% occur once, and the top ten carry just over 8%. The germline gives CDR1 SGHRS, CDR2 YFSETQ. Trimming pared 0 bases from V and 3 bases from J, leaving 13 bases between. The CDR3 is 15 amino acids. Ages ranged from about 18 to 89 years, with residence in 24 US areas. What the recovered Cohort 3 donors had was two negative PCRs, clearance, or symptom resolution. This clone was counted a single time. This chain connects TRBV5-1 to TRBJ2-7; possibly TRBD1 for D (6 bases). Sequenced sample: PBMCs or T cells enriched from blood (not recorded which). The TCR comes from a woman aged 55-70 years who had recovered from COVID-19. CDR3: CASSLDFGGGYEQYF. The CDR3 DNA reads TGCGCCAGCAGCTTGGACTTTGGGGGCGGCTACGAGCAGTACTTC.